The 25 T cell receptor beta chains given below trace back to one sample, sequenced in a study of shared clonotypes between healthy human individuals. Method: immunoSEQ multiplex PCR; TCRdb's copy keeps in-frame clones and lacks some. The sample records roughly 700,000 clones, under 80% being singletons. The sample consisted of memory CD4+ T cells sorted from blood. The sample's subset: CD45RA-negative fraction. These receptors originate from a woman aged 25 to 39 in good health.

The genes are TRBV19 and TRBJ2-7, with D perhaps assigned TRBD1 or TRBD2 (5 bases each). The V gene's germline CDR1 is LNHDA and CDR2 SQIVND (reference sequence). The CDR3 spans 14 residues. Trimming removed 4 bases from V and 5 bases from J, with 15 bases in between. The CDR3 coding sequence is TGTGCCAGTAGTACCCAAGATCAGGGACACGAGCAGTACTTC. This gives the protein CASSTQDQGHEQYF.

This chain joins TRBV19 and TRBJ2-1; 12 bases agree with TRBD2. The CDR3 covers 17 residues. CDR1 and CDR2 from the germline V gene are LNHDA and SQIVND (reference sequence). J lost 0 bases, V lost 6 bases, and 6 bases had no gene match. This CDR3 is CASSTRLAGASYNEQFF. CDR3 in DNA: TGTGCCAGTAGCACCCGACTAGCGGGAGCCTCCTACAATGAGCAGTTCTTC.

This clone was counted once. The gene calls are TRBV5-1 and TRBJ2-1, with 14 positions matching TRBD2. This CDR3 is 16 amino acids long. Losses at the gene ends were 4 bases for V and 7 bases for J; bases not matched to a gene: 7. Germline V CDR1 and CDR2: SGHRS, YFSETQ. CDR3 DNA sequence: TGCGCCAGCAGCCGCGGACTAGCGGGAGGCCAAAATGAGCAGTTCTTC. This gives the protein CASSRGLAGGQNEQFF.

This clone was counted between two and nine times. The chain links TRBV28 to TRBJ2-3, with 7 bases identical to TRBD2. There are 16 residues in the CDR3. V dropped 5 bases and J dropped 6; count of bases not matched to a gene: 14. Germline V gene data show CDR1 as MDHEN and CDR2 as SYDVKM. CDR3 bases: TGTGCCAGCAGTCCCCGACTGGGGAGGGCAATGGATACGCAGTATTTT. Its translation is CASSPRLGRAMDTQYF.

The CDR3 reads CAWSFGNTGELFF. The CDR3 nucleotides read TGTGCCTGGAGTTTCGGGAACACCGGGGAGCTGTTTTTT. The rearrangement joins TRBV30 to TRBJ2-2, with D uncertain. Germline CDR1 is GTSNPN and CDR2 is SVGIG (reference sequence). Trimming stripped 2 bases from V and 1 base from J, with 5 bases between. The CDR3 length is 13 residues.

This chain uses TRBV11-3 with TRBJ2-1; D may be TRBD2 (5 bases). The germline V gene has CDR1 SGHNT and CDR2 YENEEA. The V end was cut by 5 bases, the J end by 3 bases, with 17 bases between. This CDR3 comprises 16 residues. In DNA form, the CDR3 reads TGTGCCAGCAGCCCCGGTGGAGAGCGGAACTACAATGAGCAGTTCTTC. This gives the protein CASSPGGERNYNEQFF.

Here the CDR3 reads CASSLLASEQFF. The CDR3 coding sequence is TGTGCCAGCAGCTTATTAGCGTCCGAGCAGTTCTTC. This sequence joins TRBV7-2 and TRBJ2-1, with D possibly being TRBD2 (5 bases). Germline values: CDR1 SGHTA, CDR2 FQGNSA. This CDR3 contains 12 residues. The V end lost 2 bases, the J end lost 10 bases, and 9 bases lay between the germline ends.

The chain is built from TRBV18 and TRBJ2-1, with D possibly being TRBD2 (5 bases). Trimming removed 3 bases at V and 6 bases at J, with 9 bases between. The V gene's germline CDR1 is KGHSH and CDR2 LQKENI. This CDR3 spans 13 amino acids. The CDR3 here is CASSPAGVNEQFF. The CDR3 nucleotides read TGTGCCAGCTCACCGGCCGGGGTCAATGAGCAGTTCTTC.

The sample holds one count of this clone. The chain recombines TRBV11-3 with TRBJ2-3; TRBD1 aligns across 8 bases. Germline-derived CDR1 and CDR2 are SGHNT and YENEEA. The length of the CDR3 is 16 residues. Germline trimming cut 2 bases from V and 2 bases from J; bases unmatched to any gene: 6. This CDR3 reads CASSLQGAPSTDTQYF. In nucleotides, the CDR3 is TGTGCCAGCAGCTTACAGGGGGCCCCGTCCACAGATACGCAGTATTTT.

V is TRBV9 and J is TRBJ2-3; D is possibly TRBD1 (6 bases). Germline V gene sequence: CDR1 SGDLS, CDR2 YYNGEE. V dropped 3 bases and J dropped 2 bases, with 16 bases sitting between them. The CDR3 covers 16 residues. CDR3 region: CASSADSEGVTDTQYF. The CDR3 DNA reads TGTGCCAGCAGCGCGGACAGTGAGGGGGTCACAGATACGCAGTATTTT.

Concerning this clone: This may come from a read error, since a much larger clone is one base off. Distinct nucleotide sequences in the sample also encode this CDR3. J is TRBJ2-5 and V is TRBV7-8; TRBD1 agrees at 7 bases. The trim removed 3 bases at V and 2 bases at J, leaving 0 bases unmatched. This CDR3 comprises 13 residues. Germline V gene data show CDR1 as SGHVS and CDR2 as FQNEAQ. The DNA of the CDR3 is TGTGCCAGCAGCTTGGGACAGCAAGAGACCCAGTACTTC. It codes for CASSLGQQETQYF.

The V call is TRBV7-9, the J call TRBJ1-1; a weak D match, TRBD1 (5 bases). The CDR3 consists of 13 residues. V was trimmed by 5 bases and J by 4 bases, leaving 11 bases between them. Germline V gene data show CDR1 as SEHNR and CDR2 as FQNEAQ (reference sequence). This chain's CDR3 is CASSVDSLTEAFF. The CDR3 nucleotides read TGTGCCAGCAGCGTCGACAGCCTCACTGAAGCTTTCTTT.

This clone was picked up a small number of times. The rearrangement links TRBV19 to TRBJ1-4; possible D gene TRBD1, 5 bases. CDR3 size: 14 residues. The germline CDR1 and CDR2 sequences are LNHDA and SQIVND (reference sequence). V lost 9 bases to trimming and J lost 7 bases, with 18 bases between them. The CDR3 here is CASSSGAAGEKLFF. The CDR3 DNA reads as TGTGCCAGCTCCAGCGGGGCAGCGGGTGAAAAACTGTTTTTT.

This clone was seen once. J is TRBJ1-5 and V is TRBV19; unclear D gene. V lost 3 bases, J lost 4 bases, and 19 bases lay in between. Looked up from germline, CDR1 is LNHDA and CDR2 is SQIVND (reference sequence). CDR3 size: 17 residues. The CDR3 sequence: CASSIPWSGGGNQPQHF. As DNA, the CDR3 is TGTGCCAGTAGTATTCCGTGGTCGGGTGGAGGGAATCAGCCCCAGCATTTT.

The V gene is TRBV11-2, the J gene TRBJ2-1, with D maybe TRBD2 (5 bases). The germline CDR1 and CDR2 sequences are SGHAT and FQNNGV. The ends were cut back, 5 bases at V and 6 bases at J, with 17 bases in the middle. The CDR3 is 15 amino acids. The CDR3 sequence is CASSSGLLRINEQFF. The CDR3 DNA sequence: TGTGCCAGCAGCAGTGGACTGCTACGGATCAATGAGCAGTTCTTC.

V and J are TRBV19 and TRBJ2-1, with TRBD2 matching 10 bases. CDR1 and CDR2 from the germline V gene are LNHDA and SQIVND (reference sequence). After removal of 5 bases from V and 4 bases from J, the junction contained 8 bases not matched to a gene. The CDR3 is made up of 16 amino acids. DNA for the CDR3: TGTGCCAGTAGTTCCAGGGGGACTAGCGCTTACAATGAGCAGTTCTTC. Translating it yields CASSSRGTSAYNEQFF.

This clone has at least ten counts. J is TRBJ1-3 and V is TRBV29-1, with no clear D. V was clipped by 5 bases and J by 2 bases, with 7 bases between them. Germline V CDR1 and CDR2: SQVTM, ANQGSEA. This CDR3 contains 12 residues. The CDR3 reads CSVRQAGNTIYF. The CDR3 DNA is TGCAGCGTTCGGCAGGCTGGAAACACCATATATTTT.

In this sample, this clone turned up once. CDR3 in DNA: TGTGCCAGCAGTACCGGACAGGGAGGAGGATATGAGCAGTTCTTC. Residues: CASSTGQGGGYEQFF. This chain connects TRBV6-4 to TRBJ2-1, with 8 bases aligning to TRBD1. V lost 5 bases to trimming and J lost 8 bases; unmatched junction nucleotides: 11. This CDR3 region has 15 residues. Germline V gene sequence: CDR1 MRHNA, CDR2 SNTAGT.

This clone was seen a handful of times. The CDR3 DNA reads as TGTGCCAGCAGCTTCGGGACTAGCGGGAGCACAGATACGCAGTATTTT. Its translation: CASSFGTSGSTDTQYF. The chain recombines TRBV7-8 with TRBJ2-3, with 12 bases that match TRBD2. Germline CDR1 reads SGHVS; CDR2 reads FQNEAQ. This CDR3 is built from 16 residues. Losses at the gene ends were 3 bases for V and 0 bases for J; bases not matched to a gene: 1.

The chain carries TRBV18 and TRBJ2-5; D may be TRBD2 (5 bases). Looked up from germline, CDR1 is KGHSH and CDR2 is LQKENI. V was cut by 5 bases and J by 2 bases, with 9 bases left in between. This CDR3 comprises 13 residues. Here the CDR3 reads CASSSGLQETQYF. In DNA, the CDR3 is TGTGCCAGCTCATCCGGACTGCAAGAGACCCAGTACTTC.

This clone was detected only a few times. This chain connects TRBV5-1 to TRBJ1-5; D gene unclear. Trimming removed 4 bases from V and 5 bases from J, with 13 bases in between. CDR1 is SGHRS and CDR2 is YFSETQ in the germline V gene. The CDR3 is made up of 14 amino acids. The CDR3 loop is CASSLDGTYQPQHF. The CDR3 bases are TGCGCCAGCAGCCTGGACGGTACCTATCAGCCCCAGCATTTT.

This chain links TRBV11-2 with TRBJ2-5; D is unresolved. CDR1 and CDR2 (germline): SGHAT, FQNNGV. This CDR3 is 16 amino acids long. Trimming cost V 0 bases and J 2 bases, with 13 bases left between them. The CDR3 DNA sequence: TGTGCCAGCAGCTTAGAACGTCAGAAGCCTCAAGAGACCCAGTACTTC. Its translation is CASSLERQKPQETQYF.

J is TRBJ1-5 and V is TRBV19; 7 nucleotides agree with TRBD1. The trim removed 4 bases at V and 2 bases at J, leaving 5 bases unmatched. The CDR3 length is 15 residues. Germline V gene sequence: CDR1 LNHDA, CDR2 SQIVND (reference sequence). The CDR3 DNA reads as TGTGCCAGTAGTAAGGAAGGGGGCGGCAATCAGCCCCAGCATTTT. Translation gives CASSKEGGGNQPQHF.

V gene TRBV28 combines with J gene TRBJ1-4; D ambiguous. The germline CDR1 and CDR2 sequences are MDHEN and SYDVKM. The CDR3 sequence is 15 residues long. Trimming removed 1 base at V and 6 bases at J, with 12 bases between. The CDR3 region is CASSLLPVHYEKLFF. For the CDR3, the DNA is TGTGCCAGCAGTTTATTGCCAGTACATTATGAAAAACTGTTTTTT.

This chain links TRBV13 with TRBJ2-5, with D possibly TRBD2 on 5 matching bases. Germline CDR1 is PRHDT and CDR2 is FYEKMQ (reference sequence). The V end was cut by 4 bases, the J end by 5 bases, with 8 bases between. The CDR3 covers 12 residues. CDR3 in amino acids: CASSSRTETQYF. CDR3 nucleotides: TGTGCCAGCAGCTCCAGGACTGAGACCCAGTACTTC.